The 31 T cell receptor beta chains listed next were all sequenced from one sample in a study of OX40 agonist ivuxolimab in advanced cancers. Data came from immunoSEQ multiplex PCR; TCRdb stores just in-frame clones and leaves some out. There are roughly 76,000 clones in the sample; about 88% occur only once, and 4.1% lies in the top ten. The sample consisted of CD4+ or CD8+ T cells sorted from blood, taken in a trial of the OX40 agonist ivuxolimab. The receptors were sampled from an adult with an advanced solid tumor such as melanoma, head and neck, liver or kidney cancer.

The J gene is TRBJ2-5, the V gene TRBV4-1; 9 bases match TRBD2. Germline V lookup: CDR1 MGHRA, CDR2 YSYEKL. The CDR3 extends over 15 amino acids. Germline trimming cut 4 bases from V and 5 bases from J; bases unmatched to any gene: 8. The CDR3 region is CASSPRAGGVETQYF. CDR3 coding DNA: TGCGCCAGCAGCCCCAGGGCGGGAGGGGTGGAGACCCAGTACTTC.

J is TRBJ1-3 and V is TRBV6-1; 9 bases are shared with TRBD1. In germline, CDR1 is MNHNS, CDR2 SASEGT. Unmatched junction bases numbered 8, after V lost 8 bases and J lost 3 bases. This CDR3 region has 15 residues. The CDR3 DNA follows: TGTGCCAGCGGGGAACAGGGGGCAGTTGGAAACACCATATATTTT. It codes for CASGEQGAVGNTIYF.

The CDR3 bases are TGTGCCAGCAGTTTATATACAGGACCGAACATTCAGTACTTC. Amino acid sequence: CASSLYTGPNIQYF. The genes are TRBV28 and TRBJ2-4; TRBD1 might be the D (5 bases). The V gene's germline CDR1 is MDHEN and CDR2 SYDVKM. V gave up 1 base and J gave up 7 bases, with 11 bases separating them. This CDR3 is 14 amino acids long. The entire variable domain, with the rest obtained from reference TRBV28 and TRBJ2-4, is as follows: DVKVTQSSRYLVKRTGEKVFLECVQDMDHENMFWYRQDPGLGLRLIYFSYDVKMKEKGDIPEGYSVSREKKERFSLILESASTNQTSMYLCASSLYTGPNIQYFGAGTRLSVL.

This clone turned up a few times. This chain connects TRBV5-1 to TRBJ2-5; 8 nucleotides match TRBD2. The length of the CDR3 is 18 residues. Germline V lookup: CDR1 SGHRS, CDR2 YFSETQ. V gave up 0 bases and J gave up 1 base; unmatched junction bases: 11. CDR3 DNA: TGCGCCAGCAGCTTGGCCGGGGGGACGGGAGGGCTCCAAGAGACCCAGTACTTC. Amino acids: CASSLAGGTGGLQETQYF.

The chain uses TRBV5-5 and TRBJ1-5; TRBD1 is a possible D gene (5 bases). V lost 3 bases and J lost 6, with 16 bases in between. The germline gives CDR1 SGHKS, CDR2 YYEKEE (reference sequence). The CDR3 extends over 15 amino acids. DNA for the CDR3: TGTGCCAGCAGCTACGACGTGGGGGTGGGTCAGCCCCAGCATTTT. This sequence encodes CASSYDVGVGQPQHF.

This sequence joins TRBV2 and TRBJ2-7; 10 positions agree with TRBD1. V lost 8 bases, J lost 6 bases, and 7 bases stayed unmatched. The CDR3 is 13 residues long. Germline lookup yields CDR1 SNHLY and CDR2 FYNNEI. CDR3: CASDRDRGVEQYF. In DNA, the CDR3 is TGTGCCAGCGACCGGGACAGGGGCGTCGAGCAGTACTTC.

This rearrangement joins TRBV5-1 to TRBJ2-5; 9 bases map to TRBD2. The germline gives CDR1 SGHRS, CDR2 YFSETQ. V was clipped by 0 bases and J by 5 bases; unmatched bases: 5. This CDR3 has 15 residues. The CDR3 nucleotides read TGCGCCAGCAGCTTGGTAGCGGGAGTAGTGGAGACCCAGTACTTC. The encoded protein is CASSLVAGVVETQYF.

The chain combines TRBV2 with TRBJ2-5; 8 bases agree with TRBD2. The V gene's germline CDR1 is SNHLY and CDR2 FYNNEI. CDR3 length equals 16 residues. After removal of 4 bases from V and 1 base from J, the junction contained 8 bases not matched to a gene. The CDR3 here is CASSVAGTRGQETQYF. The CDR3 DNA follows: TGTGCCAGCAGTGTAGCCGGGACTAGGGGCCAAGAGACCCAGTACTTC.

The rearrangement uses TRBV6-5 and TRBJ2-2; TRBD2 is a possible D gene (6 bases). CDR1 is MNHEY, CDR2 SVGAGI, per germline. V shed 2 bases and J shed 0 bases, with 10 bases lying between them. The CDR3 totals 16 residues. CDR3 in DNA: TGTGCCAGCAGTTACCGGGGACTTGCGAACACCGGGGAGCTGTTTTTT. Protein sequence: CASSYRGLANTGELFF.

The chain combines TRBV6-5 with TRBJ1-2, with D perhaps TRBD1 (5 bases). The germline gives CDR1 MNHEY, CDR2 SVGAGI. V shed 7 bases and J shed 3 bases, with 15 bases lying between them. The CDR3 extends over 14 amino acids. The CDR3 reads CASTVGRGDYGYTF. CDR3 nucleotides: TGTGCCAGCACCGTTGGCCGAGGGGACTATGGCTACACCTTC.

This clone was found once. This chain connects TRBV19 to TRBJ2-6, with a weak D call TRBD1 (6 bases). Germline V CDR1 and CDR2: LNHDA, SQIVND (reference sequence). This CDR3 has 15 amino acids. The V and J ends lost 5 bases and 4 bases respectively, with 12 bases between them. The DNA for the CDR3 is TGTGCCAGTAGTGCGACAGGTTCCGGGGCCAACGTCCTGACTTTC. Its translation: CASSATGSGANVLTF.

This rearrangement joins TRBV11-2 to TRBJ2-1; a possible D gene is TRBD2 (5 bases). V was shortened by 2 bases and J by 9 bases, with 8 bases between the two germline ends. Germline V lookup: CDR1 SGHAT, CDR2 FQNNGV. The CDR3 has 12 amino acids. The CDR3 DNA sequence: TGTGCCAGCAGCTTACCCGAGGGTGAGCAGTTCTTC. It specifies CASSLPEGEQFF. Drawing the rest from reference TRBV11-2 and TRBJ2-1, the complete variable domain is EAGVAQSPRYKIIEKRQSVAFWCNPISGHATLYWYQQILGQGPKLLIQFQNNGVVDDSQLPKDRFSAERLKGVDSTLKIQPAKLEDSAVYLCASSLPEGEQFFGPGTRLTVL.

The rearrangement links TRBV2 to TRBJ2-1; 12 bases align to TRBD2. This CDR3 has 16 residues. CDR1 is SNHLY and CDR2 is FYNNEI in the germline V gene. J gave up 9 bases and V 4 bases, and 10 bases lay outside the gene matches. CDR3 residues: CASSGRGLAGFGEQFF. CDR3 nucleotide sequence: TGTGCCAGCAGTGGCCGTGGACTAGCGGGATTTGGTGAGCAGTTCTTC.

The chain has TRBV11-2 and TRBJ2-7; D gene unclear. The germline gives CDR1 SGHAT, CDR2 FQNNGV. The germline V and J ends were trimmed by 1 base and 3 bases, with 7 bases remaining between them. The CDR3 extends over 13 amino acids. The CDR3 nucleotides are TGTGCCAGCAGCTTAGGGAACTTCTACGAGCAGTACTTC. This codes for CASSLGNFYEQYF.

The chain recombines TRBV6-1 with TRBJ2-3, with a tentative D call TRBD2 (5 bases). This CDR3 is built from 16 residues. Trimming took off 4 bases at V and 5 bases at J, with 19 bases between the two ends. CDR1 and CDR2 from the germline V gene are MNHNS and SASEGT. The CDR3, as DNA: TGTGCCAGCAGTGTTGGAGGCGGCCGACGGGGAGATACGCAGTATTTT. Encoded protein: CASSVGGGRRGDTQYF.

The V gene is TRBV11-3, the J gene TRBJ2-6, with D uncertain. The CDR3 consists of 16 residues. CDR1 SGHNT and CDR2 YENEEA come from the germline V gene. V was clipped by 6 bases and J by 0 bases, with 12 bases between them. This chain's CDR3 is CASRPPPSSGANVLTF. The DNA of the CDR3 is TGTGCCAGCAGGCCACCTCCCAGCTCTGGGGCCAACGTCCTGACTTTC.

The chain uses TRBV30 and TRBJ1-6; D is possibly TRBD1 (5 bases). The CDR3 is 14 residues long. Trimming shortened V by 6 bases and J by 6 bases, and 15 bases separated the two germline ends. The germline V gene has CDR1 GTSNPN and CDR2 SVGIG (reference sequence). CDR3 in amino acids: CACEPGPSNSPLHF. The CDR3 bases are TGTGCCTGCGAACCGGGACCGAGTAATTCACCCCTCCACTTT.

The rearrangement uses TRBV2 and TRBJ2-4; 10 bases are a match to TRBD2. V lost 3 bases to trimming and J lost 0 bases; unmatched junction nucleotides: 8. The CDR3 covers 18 residues. Germline V lookup: CDR1 SNHLY, CDR2 FYNNEI. CDR3 coding DNA: TGTGCCAGCAGTGAGAGGCTAGCGGGAGTTGTAGCCAAAAACATTCAGTACTTC. Its protein product is CASSERLAGVVAKNIQYF. Together with reference TRBV2 and TRBJ2-4, the CDR3 gives the full variable domain: EPEVTQTPSHQVTQMGQEVILRCVPISNHLYFYWYRQILGQKVEFLVSFYNNEISEKSEIFDDQFSVERPDGSNFTLKIRSTKLEDSAMYFCASSERLAGVVAKNIQYFGAGTRLSVL.

The chain employs TRBV10-2 and TRBJ1-2; 9 nucleotides match TRBD1. The J segment lost 8 bases and the V segment lost 2 bases, leaving 3 bases of the junction unmatched. CDR3 length: 13 amino acids. Germline V gene sequence: CDR1 WSHSY, CDR2 SAAADI. This CDR3 is CASSEGQGKGYTF. CDR3 in DNA: TGCGCCAGCAGTGAGGGACAGGGGAAAGGCTACACCTTC.

This chain uses TRBV2 with TRBJ2-3; D is unresolved. The CDR3 totals 13 residues. From germline, CDR1 is SNHLY and CDR2 FYNNEI. V was cut by 3 bases and J by 6 bases, with 10 bases left in between. CDR3 coding DNA: TGTGCCAGCAGTGAGGGCGTCTGGGATACGCAGTATTTT. Amino acid sequence: CASSEGVWDTQYF.

V gene TRBV27 combines with J gene TRBJ2-7, with 7 bases lining up with TRBD2. CDR1 and CDR2 from the germline V gene are MNHEY and SMNVEV (reference sequence). The CDR3 runs to 15 residues. Trimming cost V 7 bases and J 1 base; bases outside gene matches: 10. As DNA, the CDR3 is TGTGCCAGCACCCGTAGCGGGTCCTCTTCCTACGAGCAGTACTTC. This encodes CASTRSGSSSYEQYF.

This clone appeared once. The chain links TRBV7-8 to TRBJ1-5; 8 bases map to TRBD1. The CDR3 length is 15 residues. V gave up 0 bases and J gave up 5 bases; unmatched junction bases: 3. The V gene's germline CDR1 is SGHVS and CDR2 FQNEAQ. The CDR3 DNA is TGTGCCAGCAGCTTAGCTGGACAGGGTCATCAGCCCCAGCATTTT. It yields the protein CASSLAGQGHQPQHF.

The rearrangement links TRBV4-1 to TRBJ2-4; no firm D call. Per the germline V gene, CDR1 is MGHRA and CDR2 is YSYEKL. Deletions cut 1 base from V and 5 bases from J, with 9 bases between. This CDR3 has 14 amino acids. CDR3 DNA: TGCGCCAGCAGCCAAGGGCTAGACCAAAACATTCAGTACTTC. It translates to CASSQGLDQNIQYF.

V is TRBV5-1 and J is TRBJ2-5; 10 bases are a match to TRBD1. Germline V CDR1 and CDR2: SGHRS, YFSETQ. Trimming removed 4 bases from V and 2 bases from J; junction bases left unmatched: 8. The CDR3 has 16 amino acids. As DNA, the CDR3 is TGCGCCAGCAGCAAGCGGGACAGGGGCCCACAAGAGACCCAGTACTTC. This codes for CASSKRDRGPQETQYF.

This clone was seen a single time. J is TRBJ2-3 and V is TRBV29-1, with 7 bases identical to TRBD2. The CDR3 extends over 14 amino acids. Germline V gene sequence: CDR1 SQVTM, CDR2 ANQGSEA. V shed 3 bases, J shed 1 base, and the junction held 4 bases outside the gene matches. The CDR3 coding sequence is TGCAGCGTTGACGGGGGAGGGGGCACAGATACGCAGTATTTT. Its translation is CSVDGGGGTDTQYF.

The chain links TRBV6-5 to TRBJ1-5, with D unclear. CDR3 length: 14 amino acids. CDR1 and CDR2 (germline): MNHEY, SVGAGI. V was pared by 4 bases and J by 5 bases, with 12 bases between. CDR3: CASSSLGRDQPQHF. CDR3 sequence (DNA): TGTGCCAGCAGTTCCCTAGGTCGGGATCAGCCCCAGCATTTT.

This chain connects TRBV7-3 to TRBJ2-6, with D uncertain. This CDR3 has 15 residues. Germline CDR1 and CDR2: SGHTA and FQGTGA. Trimming cost V 2 bases and J 0 bases, with 5 bases left between them. The CDR3 region is CASSLVVSGANVLTF. The CDR3 DNA sequence: TGTGCCAGCAGCTTAGTGGTCTCTGGGGCCAACGTCCTGACTTTC.

CDR3 in amino acids: CASSKDLAGGTYEQYF. In nucleotides, the CDR3 is TGTGCCAGCAGCAAAGACCTAGCGGGGGGTACCTACGAGCAGTACTTC. The chain carries TRBV5-4 and TRBJ2-7, with 11 bases fitting TRBD2. This CDR3 has 16 amino acids. V lost 4 bases to trimming and J lost 2 bases; unmatched junction nucleotides: 8. In germline, CDR1 is SGHNT, CDR2 YYREEE (reference sequence).

The J gene is TRBJ2-6, the V gene TRBV28; the D gene is possibly TRBD2 (6 bases). The V gene's germline CDR1 is MDHEN and CDR2 SYDVKM. V was trimmed by 7 bases and J by 4 bases, leaving 17 bases between them. This CDR3 spans 16 amino acids. CDR3 sequence (DNA): TGTGCCAGCATAGGGACTGAGGGGACCGGGGCCAACGTCCTGACTTTC. Protein: CASIGTEGTGANVLTF.

The rearrangement links TRBV9 to TRBJ1-2; a weak D match, TRBD1 (5 bases). CDR1 SGDLS and CDR2 YYNGEE come from the germline V gene. V was cut by 3 bases and J by 4 bases, with 10 bases left in between. CDR3 size: 13 residues. Here the CDR3 reads CASSGRGIYGYTF. CDR3 sequence (DNA): TGTGCCAGCAGCGGGAGGGGCATCTATGGCTACACCTTC.

CDR3 DNA sequence: TGTGCCAGCAGTGAACGTTTTGGGGGGGCTGGATCCTACGAGCAGTACTTC. It encodes CASSERFGGAGSYEQYF. The rearrangement links TRBV6-1 to TRBJ2-7, with D possibly TRBD2 on 7 matching bases. The CDR3 has 17 residues. V was cut by 2 bases and J by 1 base, with 18 bases left in between. Per the germline V gene, CDR1 is MNHNS and CDR2 is SASEGT.